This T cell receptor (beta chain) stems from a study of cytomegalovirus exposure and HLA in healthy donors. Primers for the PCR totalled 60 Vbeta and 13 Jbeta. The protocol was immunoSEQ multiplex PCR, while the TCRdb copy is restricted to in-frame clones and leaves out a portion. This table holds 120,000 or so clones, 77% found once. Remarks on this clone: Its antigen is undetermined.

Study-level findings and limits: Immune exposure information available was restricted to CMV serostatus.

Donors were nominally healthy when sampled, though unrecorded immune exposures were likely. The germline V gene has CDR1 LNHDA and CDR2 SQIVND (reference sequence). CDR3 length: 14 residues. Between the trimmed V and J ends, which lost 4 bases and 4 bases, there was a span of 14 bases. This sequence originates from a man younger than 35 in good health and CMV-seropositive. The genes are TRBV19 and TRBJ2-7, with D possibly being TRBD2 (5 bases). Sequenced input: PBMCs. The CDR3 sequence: CASSNRGSGYEQYF. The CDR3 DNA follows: TGTGCCAGTAGTAACCGGGGTTCGGGTTACGAGCAGTACTTC.